The 17 T cell receptor beta chains below all came from one sample that was sequenced in a study of blood T cell repertoires in COVID-19. Clones were read by immunoSEQ multiplex PCR, and TCRdb kept only the in-frame ones, dropping some. Here the sample spans around 220,000 clones, under 85% being singletons. The sequencing input was peripheral blood. The source is a woman between 40 and 55 years old with active or convalescent COVID-19.

This chain joins TRBV3-1 (or the pseudogene TRBV3-2) and TRBJ2-1; the match to TRBD1 covers 9 bases. Germline CDR1 and CDR2: LGHDT and YNNKEL (reference sequence). CDR3 length: 15 residues. V shed 3 bases, J shed 6 bases, and the junction held 6 bases outside the gene matches. CDR3 in amino acids: CASSQGQGKINEQFF. The CDR3 nucleotides read TGTGCCAGCAGCCAGGGACAGGGAAAGATCAATGAGCAGTTCTTC.

Only a few counts were recorded for this clone. The V gene is TRBV20-1, the J gene TRBJ2-7; D possibly corresponds to TRBD1 (6 bases). Trimming removed 5 bases at V and 6 bases at J, with 11 bases between. There are 11 residues in the CDR3. From germline, CDR1 is DFQATT and CDR2 SNEGSKA (reference sequence). The CDR3 DNA is TGCAGTGCTCAGACAGGACGCGAGCAGTACTTC. Its translation: CSAQTGREQYF.

The V gene is TRBV30, the J gene TRBJ2-1; D is perhaps TRBD1 (5 bases). The CDR3 length is 11 residues. V lost 4 bases and J lost 8, with 9 bases in between. Germline V gene data show CDR1 as GTSNPN and CDR2 as SVGIG (reference sequence). In DNA, the CDR3 is TGTGCCTGGATGGCAGGGTATGAGCAGTTCTTC. Protein: CAWMAGYEQFF. Full variable domain (outside the CDR3, taken from reference TRBV30 and TRBJ2-1): SQTIHQWPATLVQPVGSPLSLECTVEGTSNPNLYWYRQAAGRGLQLLFYSVGIGQISSEVPQNLSASRPQDRQFILSSKKLLLSDSGFYLCAWMAGYEQFFGPGTRLTVL.

This clone was observed once. This chain links TRBV5-4 with TRBJ1-5; weak D call: TRBD1 (5 bases). Germline V gene sequence: CDR1 SGHNT, CDR2 YYREEE (reference sequence). V was cut by 0 bases and J by 4 bases, with 8 bases left in between. CDR3 length equals 14 residues. CDR3 amino acids: CASSLDGGNQPQHF. CDR3 sequence (DNA): TGTGCCAGCAGCTTGGATGGGGGGAATCAGCCCCAGCATTTT.

There are a few counts of this clone. This chain links TRBV20-1 with TRBJ1-2, with unresolved D. This CDR3 contains 10 residues. Trimming took 4 bases from V and 5 from J, leaving 5 bases between them. Germline V lookup: CDR1 DFQATT, CDR2 SNEGSKA (reference sequence). The CDR3 region has the DNA TGCAGTGCTATTACTTATGGCTACACCTTC. Protein: CSAITYGYTF.

Regarding this clone: The sample contains more than one DNA sequence encoding this CDR3. The chain joins TRBV11-2 to TRBJ1-1, with 7 bases lining up with TRBD1. This CDR3 spans 13 amino acids. V was pared by 5 bases and J by 3 bases, with 3 bases of the junction left unmatched. Germline CDR1 SGHAT, CDR2 FQNNGV. As DNA, the CDR3 is TGTGCCAGCAGCCTCGACAGGGACACTGAAGCTTTCTTT. It is translated as CASSLDRDTEAFF.

The chain joins TRBV19 to TRBJ2-3, with 7 bases matching TRBD2. CDR3 length: 18 amino acids. Germline CDR1 reads LNHDA; CDR2 reads SQIVND (reference sequence). V was clipped by 4 bases and J by 1 base; unmatched bases: 14. CDR3 sequence: CASSTPFSSAGGTDTQYF. CDR3 coding DNA: TGTGCCAGTAGTACCCCGTTCTCCTCTGCGGGGGGCACAGATACGCAGTATTTT.

The chain has TRBV12-3 or TRBV12-4 and TRBJ1-1; D is perhaps TRBD1 (5 bases). V was clipped by 3 bases and J by 8 bases, with 10 bases between them. The length of the CDR3 is 12 residues. CDR3 in amino acids: CASSLRRGEAFF. CDR3 sequence (DNA): TGTGCCAGCAGTTTGAGGAGGGGCGAAGCTTTCTTT.

This clone was counted ten times or more. The chain employs TRBV7-8 and TRBJ1-2; 9 positions agree with TRBD1. Germline values: CDR1 SGHVS, CDR2 FQNEAQ. Germline trimming cut 5 bases from V and 8 bases from J; bases unmatched to any gene: 9. There are 14 residues in the CDR3. CDR3 protein: CASSPSGQGTGYTF. The DNA for the CDR3 is TGTGCCAGCAGCCCGAGTGGACAGGGGACCGGCTACACCTTC.

Only one count was recorded for this clone. A read error may account for a junction end that differs from germline. V gene TRBV30 combines with J gene TRBJ2-7; TRBD1 matches 9 bases. The CDR3 contains 13 residues. Per germline, CDR1 GTSNPN and CDR2 SVGIG (reference sequence). The CDR3 here is CARRDRAIDEQYF. The CDR3 DNA follows: TGTGCCAGGAGGGACAGGGCTATCGACGAGCAGTACTTC.

The rearrangement joins TRBV28 to TRBJ2-2, with 11 bases lining up with TRBD2. The germline CDR1 and CDR2 sequences are MDHEN and SYDVKM. The CDR3 covers 16 residues. Trimming removed 6 bases from V and 6 bases from J; junction bases left unmatched: 9. The CDR3 loop reads CASRVTSGGIPGELFF. The CDR3 DNA is TGTGCCAGCAGAGTTACTAGCGGGGGAATCCCCGGGGAGCTGTTTTTT. The full variable domain, its missing parts supplied by reference TRBV28 and TRBJ2-2, is DVKVTQSSRYLVKRTGEKVFLECVQDMDHENMFWYRQDPGLGLRLIYFSYDVKMKEKGDIPEGYSVSREKKERFSLILESASTNQTSMYLCASRVTSGGIPGELFFGEGSRLTVL.

The V gene is TRBV4-1, the J gene TRBJ1-3; D is unclear. This CDR3 spans 15 amino acids. In germline, CDR1 is MGHRA, CDR2 YSYEKL. The V end lost 4 bases, the J end lost 1 base, and 11 bases lay between the germline ends. CDR3 nucleotides: TGCGCCAGCAGCCCAGGCGGGGTTTCTGGAAACACCATATATTTT. It specifies CASSPGGVSGNTIYF.

The chain combines TRBV5-1 with TRBJ1-1; no firm D call. Germline V lookup: CDR1 SGHRS, CDR2 YFSETQ. Trimming stripped 1 base from V and 7 bases from J, with 17 bases between. This CDR3 has 15 amino acids. The CDR3 nucleotides are TGCGCCAGCAGCTTGTCTCCCGGGAGTTCGAATGAAGCTTTCTTT. Its translation: CASSLSPGSSNEAFF.

V and J are TRBV19 and TRBJ2-1, with D maybe TRBD2 (5 bases). CDR1 is LNHDA and CDR2 is SQIVND in the germline V gene (reference sequence). The germline V and J ends were trimmed by 6 bases and 0 bases, with 21 bases remaining between them. The CDR3 is 18 amino acids. The CDR3 DNA sequence: TGTGCCAGTAGCGTTGCCGCACCTGCGGGCATCTCCTACAATGAGCAGTTCTTC. Its translation is CASSVAAPAGISYNEQFF.

The chain employs TRBV5-1 and TRBJ1-2; D is possibly TRBD1 (6 bases). Germline CDR1 and CDR2: SGHRS and YFSETQ. V was pared by 3 bases and J by 0 bases, with 9 bases between. CDR3 size: 14 residues. CDR3 sequence (DNA): TGCGCCAGCAGCTCGGACAGTGCTAACTATGGCTACACCTTC. Translating gives CASSSDSANYGYTF. The full variable domain, rest sourced from reference TRBV5-1 and TRBJ1-2, is KAGVTQTPRYLIKTRGQQVTLSCSPISGHRSVSWYQQTPGQGLQFLFEYFSETQRNKGNFPGRFSGRQFSNSRSEMNVSTLELGDSALYLCASSSDSANYGYTFGSGTRLTVV.

The chain employs TRBV9 and TRBJ1-1; possible D gene TRBD1, 5 bases. Trimming cost V 2 bases and J 1 base, with 9 bases left between them. Germline values: CDR1 SGDLS, CDR2 YYNGEE. The CDR3 is made up of 14 amino acids. The CDR3 region is CASSVGGWNTEAFF. The CDR3 coding sequence is TGTGCCAGCAGCGTGGGGGGGTGGAACACTGAAGCTTTCTTT.

The count of this clone is one. The V gene is TRBV25-1, the J gene TRBJ2-5, with 9 nucleotides matching TRBD2. The CDR3 covers 16 residues. The trim removed 4 bases at V and 4 bases at J, leaving 10 bases unmatched. The V gene's germline CDR1 is MGHDK and CDR2 SYGVNS. CDR3 DNA: TGTGCCAGCAGTGGGGCTCCGGTGGGACTAGCAGAGACCCAGTACTTC. This codes for CASSGAPVGLAETQYF.